This T cell receptor beta chain was documented in a study of blood T cell repertoires in COVID-19. The CDR3 is made up of 13 amino acids. Per germline, CDR1 SEHNR and CDR2 FQNEAQ (reference sequence). Trimming pared 4 bases from V and 8 bases from J, leaving 9 bases between. Here immunoSEQ multiplex PCR was the method, and the copy in TCRdb shows in-frame clones only, minus some. The repertoire holds about 110,000 clones, with approximately 65% as singletons. The receptor was isolated from a woman between 55 and 75 years old with acute or convalescent COVID-19. Sequenced input: peripheral blood. The chain recombines TRBV7-9 with TRBJ1-6; D gene unclear. The chain's CDR3 is CASSWERDSPLHF. The CDR3 nucleotides are TGTGCCAGCAGCTGGGAGAGGGATTCACCCCTCCACTTT.